This TCR beta chain emerged from a study of blood T cell repertoires in COVID-19. In the study overall: Collection of acute and convalescent COVID-19 samples took place in the United States, Italy and Spain.

As originally analysed: From reference gene primer amplification, estimates of nucleated cell counts were derived. Sequencing was performed with immunoSEQ multiplex PCR; in TCRdb, only in-frame clones are kept and a portion is missing. The V and J calls and clone size come from that table; D and trimming were worked out from the DNA. This sample has around 200,000 clones; approximately 91% occur once, and the top ten carry around 1.5%. This CDR3 spans 14 amino acids. The V end lost 1 base, the J end lost 4 bases, and 11 bases lay between the germline ends. Source material: peripheral blood. The chain links TRBV5-3 to TRBJ1-2; maybe TRBD1 (5 bases). TRBV5-3 is annotated as an ORF whose role is uncertain. The sequence came from a young man with active or convalescent COVID-19. The CDR3 nucleotides read TGTGCCAGAAGCTTGAAAGGGGAGGGCTATGGCTACACCTTC. Its translation: CARSLKGEGYGYTF.